This T cell receptor beta chain was obtained from a study of CXCR3-negative and CXCR3-positive naive CD8 T cells. Across the whole study: Collectively, the libraries yielded about 135 million TRB reads in total, at about 1.5 +/- 0.3 million per library. General study results and limits: The TRB CDR3s that CXCR3-positive naive cells carried were more hydrophobic than those of CXCR3-negative naive cells. Naive subsets displayed similar surface CD5, and TCR strength was inferred from TRB CDR3 properties.

The authors made the TRB cDNA libraries by 5' RACE using UMI labels. After re-calling the 5' RACE reads, TCRdb lists one entry per CDR3 protein, DNA absent. This repertoire comprises 120,000 or so distinct CDR3 sequences; its ten largest clones make up approximately 0.54%. On this clonotype itself: Its specificity is not known.

CDR3 size: 15 residues. Germline lookup yields CDR1 SQVTM and CDR2 ANQGSEA. The sorter processed each CD8+ T cell subset in triplicate at about 320,000 cells apiece. Among CD8+ T cells, naive ones were CD45RO-CCR7+CD27+CD95-. The TCR comes from a human donor in good health. Some clones in this sample may be carry-over from other donors' samples. This chain uses TRBV29-1 with TRBJ2-1; the D gene TCRdb calls, TRBD1, cannot be checked with no DNA. The sample consisted of naive CXCR3+ CD8+ T cells from blood. As for subset: CD45RO-CCR7+CD27+CD95- naive CD8+ T cells expressing CXCR3 (TNR3+). CDR3 region: CSVVPPSGTYNEQFF.